This T cell receptor beta chain emerged from a study of T cells in Graves' hyperthyroidism and ophthalmopathy. Germline V gives CDR1 SGHTA, CDR2 FQGNSA. Trimming removed 11 bases from V and 5 bases from J; junction bases left unmatched: 12. The CDR3 is made up of 14 amino acids. Regions amplified from RNA transcripts were the TCR beta CDR3 regions. When the TCR CDR3 underwent first-round RT-PCR, the HTBI primer set was used. A single record per CDR3 protein comes from TCRdb applying MiXCR to the multiplex PCR reads. The data show around 350,000 distinct CDR3 sequences, with about 20% seen just once and 3% to 4% held by the top ten. This clonotype showed up just once.

Sequencing was performed on blood. This receptor was taken from a woman aged 18-29 years with Graves' hyperthyroidism. The chain has TRBV7-2 and TRBJ2-5; 9 bases align to TRBD2. CDR3 in DNA: TGTGCCGGCGCTAGCGGGATCGGGGGGGAGACCCAGTACTTC. Amino acids: CAGASGIGGETQYF.